This TCR beta chain comes out of a study of a mutant IDH1 vaccine in newly diagnosed glioma (dated by TCRdb to the early 2020s). Broadly, across the study: Across visits V03 through V10, patients got a total of eight vaccinations, given in weeks 1, 3, 5, 7, 11, 15, 19 and 23. Of the 25 to 40 patients who were treated, around 62% were male and around 40% were female, and the mean age was roughly 40 years. Prior to enrollment, standard therapy consisting of radiotherapy alone, temozolomide alone, or radiochemotherapy with temozolomide had been administered to patients, with the combination being received by most patients. Longitudinal TCRB deep sequencing was done for fewer than 30 treated patients, wherever samples were available for exploratory analyses. Vaccination was initiated 4-6 weeks after radiotherapy alone, or concurrently with temozolomide cycles in the chemotherapy-containing groups. Peripheral blood samples were drawn at six visits, namely V03 (baseline), V05, V07, V10, V12 and V13. Findings and caveats that apply to the study as a whole: Vaccine-induced immune responses across multiple MHC alleles were detected in approximately 94% of patients. PBMC samples for TCRB deep sequencing were selected based on availability. Pseudoprogression appeared unrelated to alterations in the top peripheral T cell clonotypes detected by TCRB sequencing. According to the authors, sample limitations meant that analyses of patient blood samples could not be reproduced.

Concerning this clone: The antigen this receptor binds is unknown. The input lacks base qualities; no much larger clone sits a single base away.

The library came from the immunoSEQ multiplex PCR assay. The hsTCRB Kit was used according to the manufacturer's protocol to amplify rearranged TCR beta chain sequences. An Illumina MiSeq was used to sequence the TCRB libraries. In the paper's pipeline: Demultiplexing, trimming and gene mapping were performed with the kit vendor's proprietary platform. Drawn from immuneACCESS, this table holds only the in-frame rearrangements with V and J called that TCRdb kept. Clones are partly lost; checked studies trace under half to an unresolved V gene and leave the rest unexplained. Clonal size and the V and J genes are those of that table, whereas D and trimming came from the DNA. Recorded for this sample are 41,000 or so clones; around 79% of them occurred a single time. 6.3% of the sample goes to the ten largest clones. The junction carries 13 bases between V and J, which are trimmed by 2 bases and 2 bases respectively. CDR1 and CDR2, looked up from the germline V gene (reference sequence), are PRHDT and FYEKMQ. The CDR3, from cysteine to phenylalanine, totals 16 residues. The entry retains the CDR3 DNA only, 48 bases that are in frame from base 1.

This specimen's time point label, per the study, means: week 23, last vaccination. A 20-mer mutant IDH1 peptide at 300 micrograms in Montanide made up each vaccine dose, which was injected subcutaneously together with topical imiquimod. All donors had newly diagnosed IDH1-mutant astrocytomas of WHO grade 3 or 4 that showed loss of nuclear ATRX. The samples were drawn from NOA16, a multicentre, single-arm, open-label phase I trial in Germany that tested a mutant IDH1 peptide vaccine in humans for the first time. Genomic DNA for TCRB sequencing was extracted from EDTA blood using the DNeasy Blood and Tissue Kit.

Sequenced material: PBMCs, taken from a glioma patient whose treatment included an IDH1 peptide vaccine. The V and J segments used are TRBV13 and TRBJ2-1; TRBD1 could be the D gene, as 5 bases match. This receptor was identified in a woman aged 35 to 49 with glioma. Some clones in this sample may be carry-over from other donors' samples. The nucleotide sequence reads as follows: TGTGCCAGCAGCTTACAGGGTCTAGGGGCCTACAATGAGCAGTTCTTC. Its protein reads: CASSLQGLGAYNEQFF. Beyond the CDR3, the reference TRBV13 and TRBJ2-1 genes provide the residues; the full variable domain reads: AAGVIQSPRHLIKEKRETATLKCYPIPRHDTVYWYQQGPGQDPQFLISFYEKMQSDKGSIPDRFSAQQFSDYHSELNMSSLELGDSALYFCASSLQGLGAYNEQFFGPGTRLTVL.